This TCR beta chain is from a study of T cells after posttransplantation cyclophosphamide. Busulfan-fludarabine conditioning, marrow transplant, and cyclophosphamide on days +3 and +4 were administered. Germline loops: CDR1 MNHEY, CDR2 SVGAGI. Trimming cost V 2 bases and J 4 bases; bases outside gene matches: 6. The CDR3 consists of 15 residues. Concerning this clone itself: Its antigen remains unidentified.

Using immunoSEQ multiplex PCR, the repertoire was profiled, and TCRdb retains in-frame clones only, with some absent. The sample lists around 2,000 clones, 71% occurring once. Points from the study as a whole: After PTCy, TRB diversity resembled that of CNI/methotrexate controls. Blood and skin or GI T cell repertoires showed limited TRB overlap.

This clonotype originated in a male patient aged 45-60 years who received an allogeneic stem cell transplant from a related donor and was CMV-positive. Some T cells may be transferred from the graft donor. The sample consisted of PBMCs, taken 34 days after a stem cell transplant with posttransplant cyclophosphamide. This rearrangement joins TRBV6-5 to TRBJ1-1; 8 nucleotides align to TRBD1. As DNA, the CDR3 is TGTGCCAGCAGTTACGGACAGGGTAGGGCCACTGAAGCTTTCTTT. This sequence encodes CASSYGQGRATEAFF.